This TCR beta chain was observed in a study of blood T cell repertoires in COVID-19 (TCRdb year 2020). Describing the broader study: The collaborator samples originated in the United States, Italy and Spain and spanned the acute and convalescent phases of COVID-19. Subjects who had been exposed to COVID-19, were actively infected with it, or had recovered from it provided the deeply sampled blood TCRbeta repertoires that made up the dataset. HLA class I and class II types, where available, came from metadata supplied by the sample provider rather than from assay-based typing. The sample metadata nearly always contained a de-identified subject ID, COVID-19 status, age in years and sex. The repertoires were made available in a free public database intended to serve as a resource for research on the immune response to SARS-CoV-2. Samples came from the ongoing ImmuneRACE study (first 160 participants) plus 1,254 subjects from 6 global collaborators. The prospective study material was composed of cDNA or gDNA derived from T cells, B-cell-depleted T cells, or PBMCs.

The collaborating institutions used their own protocols to collect whole blood in K2EDTA tubes. Collaborator samples were shipped for TCRbeta analysis as frozen whole blood, isolated PBMCs, or DNA extracted from either sample type. The immunoSEQ Assay, a bias-controlled multiplex PCR, was used to amplify TCRbeta CDR3 regions from genomic DNA. The authors' pipeline ran thus. The number of nucleated cells in each sample was estimated from the amplification of reference gene primers within the assay. To quantify the absolute abundance of each unique TCRbeta CDR3 rearrangement, sequence reads were collapsed and filtered. For each sample, productive Simpson clonality was calculated by taking the square root of Simpson's diversity index across productive rearrangements. The source is immuneACCESS, and TCRdb retained only in-frame sequences with V and J called. Part of the clones is not carried over; for the studies checked, unresolved V genes explain less than half of this, and the remainder is unexplained. The DNA was the basis for D and trimming; V, J and clone size are from that table. This sample gives 100,000 to 150,000 clones in total; roughly 84% of them show up just once. The ten largest clones add up to approximately 1.5% of the sample.

Including cysteine and phenylalanine, the CDR3 has 13 amino acids. This entry keeps only the CDR3 DNA: 39 bases, framed from base 1. V and J lose 2 bases and 4 bases, and a span of 8 bases separates them. CDR1 and CDR2 are read off the germline V gene (reference sequence) as SGHAT and FQDESV. General conclusions and limits of the study: Clinical and demographic metadata were provided uncurated, with the amount varying by source and participant.

As concerns this clone: Its antigen has not been determined. It has no much larger one-base neighbor in the sample; base qualities were not kept.

Sequencing input: peripheral blood. This receptor was taken from a man aged 55 to 70 with acute or convalescent COVID-19. Recombination joined TRBV11-1 with TRBJ1-1, with no reliable assignment of the D segment. The CDR3 region: CASSLRFSTEAFF. The DNA is TGTGCCAGCAGCTTAAGATTTAGCACTGAAGCTTTCTTT. Reference TRBV11-1 and TRBJ1-1 genes cover what lies past the CDR3, so the full variable domain is EAEVAQSPRYKITEKSQAVAFWCDPISGHATLYWYRQILGQGPELLVQFQDESVVDDSQLPKDRFSAERLKGVDSTLKIQPAELGDSAMYLCASSLRFSTEAFFGQGTRLTVV.